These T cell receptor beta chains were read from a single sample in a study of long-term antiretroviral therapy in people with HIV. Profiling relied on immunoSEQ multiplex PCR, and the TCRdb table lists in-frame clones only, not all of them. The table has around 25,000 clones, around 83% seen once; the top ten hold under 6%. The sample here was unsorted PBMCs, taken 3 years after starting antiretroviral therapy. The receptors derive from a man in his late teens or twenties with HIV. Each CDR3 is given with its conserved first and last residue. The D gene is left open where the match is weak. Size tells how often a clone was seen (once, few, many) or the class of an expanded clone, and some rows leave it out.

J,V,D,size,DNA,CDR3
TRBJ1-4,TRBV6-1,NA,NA,TGTGCCAGCAGTGGGACACCGGTGGGGAAACTGTTTTTT,CASSGTPVGKLFF
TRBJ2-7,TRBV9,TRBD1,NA,TGTGCCAGCAGCGTAGGGTGGGACAGTCAACTCTCCTACGAGCAGTACTTC,CASSVGWDSQLSYEQYF
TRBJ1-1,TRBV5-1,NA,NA,TGCGCCAGCAGCTTTGGCACTGAAGCTTTCTTT,CASSFGTEAFF
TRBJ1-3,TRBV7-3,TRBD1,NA,TGTGCCAGCAGCGAAGGACAGGGGGTAGGAAACACCATATATTTT,CASSEGQGVGNTIYF
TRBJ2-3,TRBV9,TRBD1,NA,TGTGCCAGCAGCGTAGGAGGGGGCCCCGGCGGTACGCAGTATTTT,CASSVGGGPGGTQYF
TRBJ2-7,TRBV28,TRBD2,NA,TGTGCCAGTGGACTAGAAAGGGGCGAGCAGTACTTC,CASGLERGEQYF
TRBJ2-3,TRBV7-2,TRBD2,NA,TGTGCCAGCAGCCCCGGGGGGGCGCAAGATACGCAGTATTTT,CASSPGGAQDTQYF
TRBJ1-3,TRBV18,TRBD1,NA,TGTGCCAGCTCACCAGTGACAGGGGGCGGAAACACCATATATTTT,CASSPVTGGGNTIYF
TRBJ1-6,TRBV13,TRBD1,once,TGTGCCAGCAGCTCGAGAGGGACAGAGTTTAATTCACCCCTCCACTTT,CASSSRGTEFNSPLHF
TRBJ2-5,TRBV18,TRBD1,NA,TGTGCCAGCTCACCAGGGACAGGGGGAGAGACCCAGTACTTC,CASSPGTGGETQYF
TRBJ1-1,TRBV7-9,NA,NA,TGTGCCAGCAGCGTAGATCGGTTCACTGAAGCTTTCTTT,CASSVDRFTEAFF
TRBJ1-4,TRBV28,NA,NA,TGTGCCTGCACACCTGCAACTAATGAAAAACTGTTTTTT,CACTPATNEKLFF
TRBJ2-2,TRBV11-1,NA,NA,TGTGCCAGCAGCTCTAGGGGCGGGGCCCTCACCGGGGAGCTGTTTTTT,CASSSRGGALTGELFF
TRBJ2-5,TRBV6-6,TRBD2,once,TGTGCCAGCAAACGACTAGCCGAAGAGACCCAGTACTTC,CASKRLAEETQYF
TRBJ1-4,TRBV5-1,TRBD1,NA,TGCGCCAGCAGCTTGGCCGGGACAGGGGATGAAAAACTGTTTTTT,CASSLAGTGDEKLFF
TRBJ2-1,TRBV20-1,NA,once,TGCAGTGCTAGTGACAATGAGCAGTTCTTC,CSASDNEQFF
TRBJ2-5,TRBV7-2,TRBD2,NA,TGTGCCAGCAGCTCGCCTAGGCTAGCGGGGACCCAGTACTTC,CASSSPRLAGTQYF
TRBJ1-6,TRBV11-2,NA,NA,TGTGCCAGCAGCTTATGGGGGCTTAATTCACCCCTCCACTTT,CASSLWGLNSPLHF
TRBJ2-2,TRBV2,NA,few,TGTGCCAGCAGTGAAAGTCGTATTGGACTAACCGGGGAGCTGTTTTTT,CASSESRIGLTGELFF
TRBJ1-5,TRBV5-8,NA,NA,TGTGCCAGCAGCAGGTCTTGGCAGCCCCAGCATTTT,CASSRSWQPQHF
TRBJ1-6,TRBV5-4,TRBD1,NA,TGTGCCAGCTGGACAGGGGGCAGTTCACACAATAATTCACCCCTCCACTTT,CASWTGGSSHNNSPLHF
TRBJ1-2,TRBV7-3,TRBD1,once,TGTGCCAGCAGCTTAACGGGGACCGACAGGGGTGGCTACACCTTC,CASSLTGTDRGGYTF
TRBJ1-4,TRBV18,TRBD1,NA,TGTGCCAGCTCAAGGGAGACAGGGACGGATGAAAAACTGTTTTTT,CASSRETGTDEKLFF
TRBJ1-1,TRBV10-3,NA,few,TGTGCCATCAGTGCACAGGGAGATACTGAAGCTTTCTTT,CAISAQGDTEAFF
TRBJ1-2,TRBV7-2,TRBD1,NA,TGTGCCAGCAGCCCCTACCGACAGGGAGACTATGGCTACACCTTC,CASSPYRQGDYGYTF
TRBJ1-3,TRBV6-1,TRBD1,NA,TGTGCCAGCAGTGAATCGGGACAGGGGGGTGGAAACACCATATATTTT,CASSESGQGGGNTIYF
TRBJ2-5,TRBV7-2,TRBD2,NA,TGTGCCAGCAGCTGGCCCCCCTGGGGAGTCGGGAGGGTAAGAGAGACCCAGTACTTC,CASSWPPWGVGRVRETQYF
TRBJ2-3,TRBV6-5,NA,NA,TGTGCCAGCAGTCGGACAGCCGATACGCAGTATTTT,CASSRTADTQYF
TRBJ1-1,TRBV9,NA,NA,TGTGCCAGCAGCGTAGCTACTTCTGGGTACGGCACTGAAGCTTTCTTT,CASSVATSGYGTEAFF
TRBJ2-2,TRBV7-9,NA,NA,TGTGCCAGCAGCCCGCCGGACTATCCGAACACCGGGGAGCTGTTTTTT,CASSPPDYPNTGELFF
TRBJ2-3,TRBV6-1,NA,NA,TGTGCCAGCAGTGAAGGGTTGGGGGATACGCAGTATTTT,CASSEGLGDTQYF
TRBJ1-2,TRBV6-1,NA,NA,TGTGCCAGCATTCCGGACGCGTCCTATGGCTACACCTTC,CASIPDASYGYTF
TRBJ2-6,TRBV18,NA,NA,TGTGCCAGCTCACTTACCAACAGCCTCTCTGGGGCCAACGTCCTGACTTTC,CASSLTNSLSGANVLTF
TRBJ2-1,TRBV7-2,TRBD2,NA,TGTGCCAGCAGCTCCAAACTAGCGGGGGGGCAAAATGAGCAGTTCTTC,CASSSKLAGGQNEQFF
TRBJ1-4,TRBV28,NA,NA,TGTGCCAGCAGTTTTATGGGATTCGAGGAAAAACTGTTTTTT,CASSFMGFEEKLFF
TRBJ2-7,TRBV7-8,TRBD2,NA,TGTGCCAGCAGCTTCGGGACTAGCGGAACCTACGAGCAGTACTTC,CASSFGTSGTYEQYF
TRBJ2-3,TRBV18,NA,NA,TGTGCCAGCTCCCCCGGGCGGCTAGCGAAGTGGTATTTT,CASSPGRLAKWYF
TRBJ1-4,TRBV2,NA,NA,TGTGCCAGCAGTGAGGGAGGGGAACAGGAAAAACTGTTTTTT,CASSEGGEQEKLFF
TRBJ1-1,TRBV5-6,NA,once,TGTGCCAGCGATTTGAGGGGCGAAAACACTGAAGCTTTCTTT,CASDLRGENTEAFF
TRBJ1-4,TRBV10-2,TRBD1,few,TGCGCCAGCAGTGAGTCCGGGACAGGGATAAACAATGAAAAACTGTTTTTT,CASSESGTGINNEKLFF
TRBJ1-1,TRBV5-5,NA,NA,TGTGCCAGCAGCTTGAAACCTACAGGCATGAACACTGAAGCTTTCTTT,CASSLKPTGMNTEAFF
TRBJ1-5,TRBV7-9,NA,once,TGTGCCAGCAGCTTAAGTTACGCCGGGCAGCCCCAGCATTTT,CASSLSYAGQPQHF